This is a list of T cell receptor beta chains from one sample in a study of CD8+ T cells in alopecia areata. Using immunoSEQ multiplex PCR, the repertoire was profiled, and TCRdb retains in-frame clones only, with some absent. Altogether roughly 190,000 clones are present, less than 70% being singletons, with the ten largest covering approximately 1.3%. Sequencing was performed on CD4+ T cells sorted from blood, taken between weeks 49 and 50, from a patient treated with tofacitinib. These TCRs come from a human donor with alopecia areata. CDR3s include the opening cysteine and the closing phenylalanine or tryptophan. The D gene is left open where the match is weak. Clone sizes are given selectively: once, few, many, or a class where the clone is expanded.

J gene	D gene	V gene	clone size	CDR3 DNA	CDR3 protein
TRBJ1-1	-	TRBV6-5	-	TGTGCCAGCAGTTACTCTTTTCTAGGTTCTGAAGCTTTCTTT	CASSYSFLGSEAFF
TRBJ2-3	-	TRBV19	-	TGTGCCAGTAGTATCCAACCTCCGGGACTCCCGGGCACAGATACGCAGTATTTT	CASSIQPPGLPGTDTQYF
TRBJ2-1	TRBD2	TRBV5-6	-	TGTGCCAGCAGCGTTCGGTGGCGGGGGGCATTAAATGAGCAGTTCTTC	CASSVRWRGALNEQFF
TRBJ1-1	-	TRBV29-1	-	TGCAGCGTAGGACAGTTAATGAACACTGAAGCTTTCTTT	CSVGQLMNTEAFF
TRBJ2-1	-	TRBV30	few	TGTGCCTGGAGTGAGGACAAGTCTAGGGGTGAGCAGTTCTTC	CAWSEDKSRGEQFF
TRBJ2-5	-	TRBV6-6	-	TGTGCCAGCACTTACCTAGGACGGAGCCAAGAGACCCAGTACTTC	CASTYLGRSQETQYF
TRBJ2-7	TRBD2	TRBV9	-	TGTGCCAGCAGCCGAACTAGCGGTAGCTCCTACGAGCAGTACTTC	CASSRTSGSSYEQYF
TRBJ1-5	-	TRBV27	-	TGTGCCAGCAGCCGAAATAGCAATCAGCCCCAGCATTTT	CASSRNSNQPQHF
TRBJ1-2	-	TRBV30	-	TGTGCCTGGAGTCCGGGGGGACCCCCCTATGGCTACACCTTC	CAWSPGGPPYGYTF
TRBJ1-1	-	TRBV30	-	TGTGCCTGCAGGGGAAGGACTGAAGCTTTCTTT	CACRGRTEAFF
TRBJ1-1	TRBD1	TRBV27	-	TGTGCCAGCAGTCCCGATACCTACAGGGGCACTGAAGCTTTCTTT	CASSPDTYRGTEAFF
TRBJ1-1	-	TRBV29-1	few	TGCAGCGTTGAGGGTTCGACTGAAGCTTTCTTT	CSVEGSTEAFF
TRBJ1-4	-	TRBV2	-	TGTGCCAGCGGGGGCAGGAATGAAAAACTGTTTTTT	CASGGRNEKLFF
TRBJ1-1	-	TRBV25-1	-	TGTGCCAGCACAGGGGCCACTGAAGCTTTCTTT	CASTGATEAFF
TRBJ1-1	-	TRBV6-5	few	TGTGCCAGCAGCAACCAGGGTAACACTGAAGCTTTCTTT	CASSNQGNTEAFF
TRBJ1-1	-	TRBV30	once	TGTGCCTGGGGACCCTCTGGGGACACTGAAGCTTTCTTT	CAWGPSGDTEAFF
TRBJ1-2	-	TRBV23-1	-	TGCGCCAGCACCGATCTGAGGAAGGGGGGTTGGTATGGCTACACCTTC	CASTDLRKGGWYGYTF
TRBJ2-7	-	TRBV15	-	TGTGCCACCAGCAGAGAATTAGGCAGGGCCCACGAGCAGTACTTC	CATSRELGRAHEQYF
TRBJ2-7	-	TRBV5-1	once	TGCGCCAGCAGTTTACTCTCCTACGAGCAGTACTTC	CASSLLSYEQYF
TRBJ1-1	-	TRBV7-2	-	TGTGCCAGCAGCTTAAGGCTGACTGAAGCTTTCTTT	CASSLRLTEAFF
TRBJ2-5	-	TRBV5-1	-	TGCGCCACCCGACTGGGGTCGGTGGGAGAGACCCAGTACTTC	CATRLGSVGETQYF
TRBJ2-7	-	TRBV28	-	TGTGCCAGCAGTCTGGGGGCTACCTACGAGCAGTACTTC	CASSLGATYEQYF
TRBJ1-6	-	TRBV4-3	few	TGCGCCAGCAGCCAGGTACAGAATAATTCACCCCTCCACTTT	CASSQVQNNSPLHF
TRBJ2-3	TRBD1	TRBV7-8	-	TGTGCCAGCAGCTTGAGGGGGCGCACAGATACGCAGTATTTT	CASSLRGRTDTQYF
TRBJ2-3	-	TRBV7-2	once	TGTGCCAGCAGCTTAGACGGGGGGCAGGATACGCAGTATTTT	CASSLDGGQDTQYF
TRBJ2-1	TRBD2	TRBV11-2	-	TGTGCCAGCAGCTTAGGTCTTAGCGGGGATTCGTTCTTC	CASSLGLSGDSFF
TRBJ2-1	-	TRBV5-6	-	TGTGCCAGCAGCTTGGTTGACTCCTACAATGAGCAGTTCTTC	CASSLVDSYNEQFF
TRBJ1-6	TRBD1	TRBV6-6	-	TGTGCCAGCAGTTTGGACAGGCCAGCAAATAATTCACCCCTCCACTTT	CASSLDRPANNSPLHF
TRBJ2-4	-	TRBV29-1	few	TGCAGCGTTCTTCTACCGGGACCCTCTTTAAACATTCAGTACTTC	CSVLLPGPSLNIQYF
TRBJ1-5	-	TRBV6-6	few	TGTGCCAGCAGTAGGGGGGAGTTGAATCAGCCCCAGCATTTT	CASSRGELNQPQHF
TRBJ1-1	-	TRBV7-2	few	TGTGCCAGCAGCGGGAACACTGAAGCTTTCTTT	CASSGNTEAFF
TRBJ2-7	-	TRBV5-4	few	TGTGCCAGCAGCCTACATGACAGAACCTACGAGCAGTACTTC	CASSLHDRTYEQYF
TRBJ1-2	-	TRBV14	once	TGTACCAGCAGCCAACGAGATGGCTACACCTTC	CTSSQRDGYTF
TRBJ1-5	-	TRBV29-1	-	TGCAGCGTCAAACAGGGTCCGAATCAGCCCCAGCATTTT	CSVKQGPNQPQHF
TRBJ2-7	-	TRBV5-4	few	TGTGCCAGCAGTCTCGACAGCGGGTCCTACGAGCAGTACTTC	CASSLDSGSYEQYF
TRBJ1-2	-	TRBV29-1	once	TGCAGCGTTTACCTTGAGACAGCCTATGGCTACACCTTC	CSVYLETAYGYTF
TRBJ1-1	-	TRBV12-5	-	TGTGCTAGTGCCCAGATCCTAGGAGGACAAGACGCTGAAGCTTTCTTT	CASAQILGGQDAEAFF
TRBJ2-3	-	TRBV9	-	TGTGCCAGCAGCTTACCCACAGCAGATACGCAGTATTTT	CASSLPTADTQYF
TRBJ2-3	TRBD2	TRBV7-3	few	TGTGCCAGCAGTCCAGTAGCGGGGGGGCGCACAGATACGCAGTATTTT	CASSPVAGGRTDTQYF
TRBJ2-7	-	TRBV6-6	-	TGTGCCAGCAGTAGAACAGGGCCTGAGCAGTACTTC	CASSRTGPEQYF
TRBJ1-6	-	TRBV5-6	-	TGTGCCAGCAGCTGGGATGGACGTTCCAATTCACCCCTCCACTTT	CASSWDGRSNSPLHF
TRBJ1-1	-	TRBV2	-	TGTGCCAGCAGTAAAGCAGGGGACGACACTGAAGCTTTCTTT	CASSKAGDDTEAFF
TRBJ1-1	-	TRBV6-1	-	TGTGCCAGCAGACCGTATAGGGGCCAGAACACTGAAGCTTTCTTT	CASRPYRGQNTEAFF
TRBJ2-3	-	TRBV29-1	-	TGCAGCGTTCCGGGACTTTGGGTCGGCACAGATACGCAGTATTTT	CSVPGLWVGTDTQYF
TRBJ1-6	-	TRBV7-2	-	TGTGCCAGCAGCTCGAGTTTTAATTCACCCCTCCACTTT	CASSSSFNSPLHF
TRBJ2-7	-	TRBV13	few	TGTGCCAGCAGCATCCGGGACCTCCAAGGGGGACGCTACGAGCAGTACTTC	CASSIRDLQGGRYEQYF
TRBJ1-1	-	TRBV29-1	-	TGCAGCGTTGTAGGAATAGAGGGCACTGAAGCTTTCTTT	CSVVGIEGTEAFF
TRBJ2-7	TRBD2	TRBV2	once	TGTGCCAGCAAAGGACTAGCGTCCTACGAGCAGTACTTC	CASKGLASYEQYF
TRBJ1-2	-	TRBV6-1	-	TGTGCCAGCAGTCTAAACCCGGCCAGGGGATTCGGCTACACCTTC	CASSLNPARGFGYTF
TRBJ1-2	TRBD1	TRBV7-2	-	TGTGCCAGCAGCTTGACAGGGGGCTTTGGCTACACCTTC	CASSLTGGFGYTF
TRBJ2-3	TRBD1	TRBV15	-	TGTGCCACCAGCAGAGTCAGGGGACAGGGGTTAGATACGCAGTATTTT	CATSRVRGQGLDTQYF
TRBJ1-1	-	TRBV4-3	few	TGCGCCAGCAGCCAAGGGCGGACCGGACTAGTGGGGGCTTTCTTT	CASSQGRTGLVGAFF